This is a list of T cell receptor beta chains from one sample in a study of blood T cell repertoires in COVID-19. The repertoire was sequenced with immunoSEQ multiplex PCR; TCRdb's copy has only in-frame clones and lacks some. This repertoire shows 90,000 to 130,000 clones, about 80% found once; its top ten account for approximately 16%. Sequencing was carried out using peripheral blood. These receptors were taken from a woman aged 80 or over with active or convalescent COVID-19. The CDR3 runs from the conserved cysteine through the conserved F or W. The D gene is left open where the match is weak. Clone size is stated in some rows and not others, as once, few, many or a class when expanded.

20,TRBV6-2/TRBV6-3,TRBJ2-2,TRBD2,few,CASSYSNLGLAGQGTGELFF,TGTGCCAGCAGTTACTCGAATTTGGGACTAGCGGGACAAGGCACCGGGGAGCTGTTTTTT
12,TRBV29-1,TRBJ2-2,TRBD1,.,CSVHRGAGELFF,TGCAGCGTCCACAGGGGTGCCGGGGAGCTGTTTTTT
15,TRBV2,TRBJ1-5,.,.,CASRLGANSNQPQHF,TGTGCCAGCAGACTTGGGGCGAATAGCAATCAGCCCCAGCATTTT
14,TRBV3-1/TRBV3-2,TRBJ2-7,TRBD1,.,CASSRWDRDYEQYF,TGTGCCAGCAGCCGCTGGGACAGGGACTACGAGCAGTACTTC
15,TRBV7-9,TRBJ1-1,.,.,CASSLARGMNTEAFF,TGTGCCAGCAGCTTAGCCCGGGGAATGAACACTGAAGCTTTCTTT
13,TRBV10-3,TRBJ1-5,.,.,CAIRQNSNQPQHF,TGTGCCATCAGGCAGAATAGCAATCAGCCCCAGCATTTT
12,TRBV6-2/TRBV6-3,TRBJ2-1,TRBD1,.,CASSQGDNEQFF,TGTGCCAGCAGTCAGGGGGACAATGAGCAGTTCTTC
12,TRBV2,TRBJ2-7,.,few,CASRGLNYEQYF,TGTGCCAGCAGAGGACTTAACTACGAGCAGTACTTC
15,TRBV29-1,TRBJ1-2,TRBD1,.,CSVAPWGTGVYGYTF,TGCAGCGTCGCCCCTTGGGGGACAGGGGTTTATGGCTACACCTTC
20,TRBV4-2,TRBJ2-1,TRBD2,.,CASSQLGGASGSFPYNEQFF,TGTGCCAGCAGCCAACTAGGAGGCGCGAGCGGGAGTTTCCCCTACAATGAGCAGTTCTTC
15,TRBV24-1,TRBJ2-5,TRBD1,.,CATSDATGGQETQYF,TGTGCCACCAGTGATGCGACAGGGGGTCAAGAGACCCAGTACTTC
15,TRBV19,TRBJ2-1,.,.,CASRSTRRSHNEQFF,TGTGCCAGTAGGTCAACTAGAAGGAGCCACAATGAGCAGTTCTTC
15,TRBV6-2/TRBV6-3,TRBJ1-5,.,few,CASNPQGWGNQPQHF,TGTGCCAGCAACCCACAGGGATGGGGCAATCAGCCCCAGCATTTT
16,TRBV5-1,TRBJ1-1,TRBD1,.,CASSYDATGRDTEAFF,TGCGCCAGCAGCTACGACGCGACAGGGCGGGACACTGAAGCTTTCTTT
15,TRBV18,TRBJ2-3,.,once,CASSRDQVETDTQYF,TGTGCCAGCTCACGCGACCAGGTCGAAACAGATACGCAGTATTTT
14,TRBV2,TRBJ2-7,.,.,CASSVRTSRYEQYF,TGTGCCAGCAGTGTACGAACCTCTAGGTACGAGCAGTACTTC
14,TRBV5-1,TRBJ2-5,TRBD1,.,CASSRGQGQETQYF,TGCGCCAGCAGCCGGGGACAGGGGCAAGAGACCCAGTACTTC
16,TRBV4-2,TRBJ1-5,.,.,CASSQGYGREPRPQHF,TGTGCCAGCAGCCAAGGGTATGGGAGGGAGCCGAGGCCCCAGCATTTT
17,TRBV15,TRBJ2-2,TRBD2,many,CATSRGRAAGGTGELFF,TGTGCCACCAGCAGAGGGAGAGCGGCGGGAGGCACCGGGGAGCTGTTTTTT
15,TRBV4-2,TRBJ1-2,.,.,CASSQELRGLRGYTF,TGTGCCAGCAGCCAAGAATTAAGGGGCTTGCGTGGCTACACCTTC
15,TRBV2,TRBJ2-3,.,.,CASSNEAGSTDTQYF,TGTGCCAGCAGTAACGAAGCGGGTAGCACAGATACGCAGTATTTT
15,TRBV18,TRBJ2-7,TRBD1,.,CASSRSGQGFYEQYF,TGTGCCAGCTCACGGTCCGGACAGGGGTTCTACGAGCAGTACTTC
19,TRBV4-2,TRBJ2-3,.,.,CASSQTTRPRARGTDTQYF,TGTGCCAGCAGCCAAACAACAAGACCCAGGGCTCGTGGCACAGATACGCAGTATTTT
13,TRBV2,TRBJ1-5,.,.,CASSDGGGQPQHF,TGTGCCAGCAGTGACGGGGGAGGTCAGCCCCAGCATTTT
15,TRBV7-9,TRBJ2-7,TRBD2,.,CASSLVSGRAYEQYF,TGTGCCAGCAGCTTAGTAAGCGGGAGAGCCTACGAGCAGTACTTC
13,TRBV28,TRBJ2-7,TRBD1,.,CASSIGQGAKQYF,TGTGCCAGCAGCATTGGACAGGGCGCCAAGCAGTACTTC